This is a list of T cell receptor beta chains from one sample in a study of blood T cell repertoires in COVID-19. Measured with immunoSEQ multiplex PCR; TCRdb has only the in-frame clones, and not every one. The table includes about 59,000 clones, roughly 80% detected once. Sequences were obtained from peripheral blood. These receptor sequences come from a human donor in a cohort sampled during active COVID-19. CDR3s include the opening cysteine and the closing phenylalanine or tryptophan. D genes are given only for firm matches. Only part of the rows carry a size: once, few, many, or a class if the clone is expanded.

TRBV12-5	NA	NA	TRBJ1-2	CASGEGLNYGYTF	TGTGCTAGTGGCGAAGGACTTAACTATGGCTACACCTTC
TRBV19	TRBD2	NA	TRBJ2-1	CASSMGSGSSWRNEQFF	TGTGCCAGTAGTATGGGGAGCGGGAGCTCGTGGCGCAATGAGCAGTTCTTC
TRBV19	TRBD1	NA	TRBJ1-5	CASSQPGTGVGNQPQHF	TGTGCCAGTAGTCAACCCGGGACAGGGGTTGGCAATCAGCCCCAGCATTTT
TRBV5-6	NA	NA	TRBJ1-4	CASSPRGAGEKLFF	TGTGCCAGCAGCCCGCGGGGGGCGGGTGAAAAACTGTTTTTT
TRBV7-9	NA	NA	TRBJ2-1	CASSLGLGGRGNEQFF	TGTGCCAGCAGCTTAGGATTGGGAGGCCGGGGGAATGAGCAGTTCTTC
TRBV7-8	TRBD1	NA	TRBJ2-2	CASSLAGHRGTGELFF	TGTGCCAGCAGCTTAGCGGGACACAGGGGAACCGGGGAGCTGTTTTTT
TRBV29-1	NA	NA	TRBJ1-1	CSAVQNRDGAFF	TGCAGCGCCGTGCAAAACAGGGATGGGGCTTTCTTT
TRBV2	TRBD1	few	TRBJ1-6	CASVFITGGISPLHF	TGTGCCAGCGTTTTTATTACAGGGGGCATCTCACCCCTCCACTTT
TRBV2	TRBD2	NA	TRBJ2-1	CASSGGLAGDGSYNEQFF	TGTGCCAGCAGTGGCGGACTAGCGGGAGACGGATCCTACAATGAGCAGTTCTTC
TRBV7-8	TRBD1	NA	TRBJ2-7	CASSGQGQNYEQYF	TGTGCCAGCAGTGGACAGGGGCAAAACTACGAGCAGTACTTC
TRBV7-2	TRBD2	NA	TRBJ2-5	CASSPRTFRTSGRRGTQYF	TGTGCCAGCAGCCCCCGGACATTTCGGACTAGCGGGAGAAGGGGGACCCAGTACTTC
TRBV7-2	TRBD1	NA	TRBJ1-1	CASSPLRGQGRKNTEAFF	TGTGCCAGCAGCCCACTCCGAGGACAGGGTAGGAAGAACACTGAAGCTTTCTTT
TRBV6-5	TRBD2	NA	TRBJ2-7	CASRLTSGSSYEQYF	TGTGCCAGCAGGCTAACTAGCGGGAGCTCCTACGAGCAGTACTTC
TRBV2	NA	NA	TRBJ1-2	CASRGGRTATNYGYTF	TGTGCCAGCAGGGGCGGACGGACAGCGACAAACTATGGCTACACCTTC
TRBV19	NA	NA	TRBJ1-5	CASSPGLPNQPQHF	TGTGCCAGTAGCCCGGGACTGCCAAATCAGCCCCAGCATTTT